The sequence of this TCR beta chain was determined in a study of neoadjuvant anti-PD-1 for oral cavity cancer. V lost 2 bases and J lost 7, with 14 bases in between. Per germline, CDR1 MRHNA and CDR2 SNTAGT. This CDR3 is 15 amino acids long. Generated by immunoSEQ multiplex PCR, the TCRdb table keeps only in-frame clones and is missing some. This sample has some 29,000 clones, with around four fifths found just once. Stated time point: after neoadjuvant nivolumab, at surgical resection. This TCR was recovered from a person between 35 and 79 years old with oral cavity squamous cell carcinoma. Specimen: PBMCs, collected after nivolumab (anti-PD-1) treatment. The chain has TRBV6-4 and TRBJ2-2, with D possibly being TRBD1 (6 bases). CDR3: CASSDRQGGFGELFF. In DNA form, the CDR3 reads TGTGCCAGCAGTGACCGACAAGGGGGTTTCGGGGAGCTGTTTTTT.